This T cell receptor beta chain appears in the sequencing data of a study of blood T cell repertoires in COVID-19. Study in general: The samples span acute and convalescent COVID-19 from the United States, Italy and Spain. Sample material is recorded as cDNA or gDNA derived from T cells, B-cell-depleted T cells, or PBMCs.

The study recruited people aged roughly 18 to 100 years across some 23 US areas. V dropped 3 bases and J dropped 5; count of bases not matched to a gene: 5. Germline CDR1 is SGHRS and CDR2 is YFSETQ. The CDR3 consists of 14 residues. The assay was immunoSEQ multiplex PCR, and TCRdb's table has in-frame clones only and misses some. The table shows roughly 300,000 clones, with just over 85% occurring only once. The receptor's source is a woman aged 40 to 50 with acute COVID-19. Sequencing used PBMCs or T cells enriched from blood (not recorded which). This sequence joins TRBV5-1 and TRBJ2-5, with 9 bases lining up with TRBD1. The CDR3 coding sequence is TGCGCCAGCAGCTACGGACAGGGGCAGGAGACCCAGTACTTC. This gives the protein CASSYGQGQETQYF.